This T cell receptor (beta chain) was observed in a study of blood T cells in healthy people across ages (dated by TCRdb to the mid-2010s). Turning to the overall study: Template switching captured roughly one uniquely barcoded TCR beta cDNA molecule per two T cells in model experiments. To track age-related changes in TCR beta repertoire diversity, the study relied on deep sequencing normalized with unique cDNA molecular identifiers. Donors were grouped into four age groups: young (average approximately 15 years), middle-aged (over 35), aged (approximately 67) and long-lived (around 82). Donors of different ages were randomly distributed across sequencing lanes to avoid experimental bias. Two additional independent replicas of 1 million unique cDNA reads from the same blood draw were analyzed for two donors (one aged 18 to 30 and one aged 80 or older). What the work shows at the level of the full study, not this receptor alone: The CMV infection status of donors was not known, potentially confounding age-related changes in expanded clonotypes. Because profiling used bulk unsorted PBMCs, naive and antigen-experienced compartments could not be compared conclusively. Compared with the aged group, the long-lived group had more naive CD4+ T cells, fewer expanded clones and increased TCR diversity, suggesting age selection. Estimates of total diversity from one million sequenced T cells were regarded as lower bounds and underestimates. Observed TCR beta diversity correlated strongly with the percentage of naive T cells measured by flow cytometry. As age increased, observed TCR beta diversity per million T cells dropped in a roughly linear way, and a significant reduction was already evident by age about 36.

The library was made by 5' RACE. Data came from an Illumina HiSeq 2500. A second PCR of 7 to 11 cycles was run with a J-beta primer mix and a sample-barcoded 5' primer. A template-switch 5' adaptor carrying 12 random nucleotides introduced a unique molecular identifier onto each TCR beta cDNA molecule. At least 2.5 million CDR3-containing paired-end reads were obtained from each sample. First-strand cDNA synthesis was performed from all RNA using the Mint cDNA synthesis kit, with priming by a TRBC-specific oligonucleotide. After uracil-DNA glycosylase treatment, a first 18-cycle PCR used universal primers M1SS and BC2_uni_R on all cDNA. On the authors' methods: For normalization, 1 million high-quality reads were randomly selected from each sample, with every read carrying a distinct molecular identifier. Instead of being binned into consensus sequences, reads that shared molecular identifiers were thrown out. MiTCR, with a Q25 quality threshold and the strictest error-elimination algorithm, was used for CDR3 identification, clonotype clustering and error correction. Lower-bound total TCR beta diversity was estimated with a nonparametric unseen species model using Euler transformation. TCRdb reworked the public reads: Q25 trimming with fastp, MiXCR clone assembly, productive beta chains retained. Identical CDR3 proteins give one entry, which carries the most common genes and DNA. The V and J calls were not made by the authors but by TCRdb's processing. The sample yields almost 300,000 distinct CDR3 sequences; 25% to 30% were counted once. Of the sample, 29% is held by the ten largest clones.

This clonotype appeared a few times. Its antigen is still unknown. No qualities accompany the bases; no much larger clone lies one base away. Systemically healthy Caucasian individuals from Russia, approximately 39 in total and aged about 6 to 95 years, were included as donors. Each donor gave 8 to 10 milliliters of peripheral blood, drawn into EDTA-treated Vacutainer tubes. Ficoll-Paque density-gradient centrifugation was used to isolate PBMCs, with at least 6 million per sample. Trizol reagent was used to extract total RNA from the PBMCs, yielding at least 5 micrograms per sample. Naive CD45RAhigh/CD27high T cell percentages were measured by flow cytometry on a PBMC aliquot from every donor. Germline trimming amounts to 1 base on V and 3 bases on J, with 3 as the count of junction bases outside the gene matches. The CDR3 starts with the cysteine, ends with the phenylalanine, and has 15 residues. Of the read, only the CDR3 DNA is kept; its 45 bases are in frame from base 1. The germline V gene (reference sequence) supplies CDR1 LGHDT and CDR2 YNNKEL.

The chain was built from TRBV3-1 and TRBJ2-7, with 10 junctional bases fitting TRBD2. The sequenced sample consisted of blood. The TCR was taken from a woman in her 70s in good health. The nucleotides are TGTGCCAGCAGCCAAGCCCTAGCGGGAGACTACGAGCAGTACTTC. This encodes CASSQALAGDYEQYF.